Here is one TCR beta chain with its context. The CDR3 length is 15 residues. The V end was cut by 4 bases, the J end by 1 base, with 14 bases between. The germline gives CDR1 SNHLY, CDR2 FYNNEI. TCRdb's table, derived via immunoSEQ multiplex PCR, lists solely in-frame clones and lacks some. Of around 300,000 clones detected, about 90% appear once; the ten largest clones hold roughly 1.6%. This specimen comes from a study of blood T cell repertoires in COVID-19. The V call is TRBV2, the J call TRBJ2-7; D unresolved. The sequence derives from a woman under 30 with acute COVID-19. The sequenced sample was PBMCs or T cells enriched from blood (not recorded which). In nucleotides, the CDR3 is TGTGCCAGCAGTGGGCCAATCCCTGCATCCTACGAGCAGTACTTC. Translated, it gives CASSGPIPASYEQYF.